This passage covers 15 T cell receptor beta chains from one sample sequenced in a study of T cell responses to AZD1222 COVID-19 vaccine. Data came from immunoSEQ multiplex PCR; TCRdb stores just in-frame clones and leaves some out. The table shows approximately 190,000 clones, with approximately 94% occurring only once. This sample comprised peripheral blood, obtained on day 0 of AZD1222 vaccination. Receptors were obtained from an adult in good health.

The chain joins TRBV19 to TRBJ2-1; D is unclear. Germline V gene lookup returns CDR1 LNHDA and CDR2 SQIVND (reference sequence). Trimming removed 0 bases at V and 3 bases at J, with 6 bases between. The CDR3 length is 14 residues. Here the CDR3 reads CASSIDANYNEQFF. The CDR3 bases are TGTGCCAGTAGTATAGACGCCAACTACAATGAGCAGTTCTTC.

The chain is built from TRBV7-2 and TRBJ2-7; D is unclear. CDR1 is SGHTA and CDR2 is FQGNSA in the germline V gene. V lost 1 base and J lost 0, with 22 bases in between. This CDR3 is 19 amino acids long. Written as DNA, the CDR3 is TGTGCCAGCAGCTTAGTCGGCCCAGTCACGGGTAGGAGCTCCTACGAGCAGTACTTC. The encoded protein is CASSLVGPVTGRSSYEQYF. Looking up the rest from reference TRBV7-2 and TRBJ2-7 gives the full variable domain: GAGVSQSPSNKVTEKGKDVELRCDPISGHTALYWYRQSLGQGLEFLIYFQGNSAPDKSGLPSDRFSAERTGGSVSTLTIQRTQQEDSAVYLCASSLVGPVTGRSSYEQYFGPGTRLTVT.

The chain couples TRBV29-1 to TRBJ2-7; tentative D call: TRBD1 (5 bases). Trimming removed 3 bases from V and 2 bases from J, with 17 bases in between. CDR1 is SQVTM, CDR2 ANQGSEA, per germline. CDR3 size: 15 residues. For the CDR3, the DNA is TGCAGCGTTGAGGGGCCGCAGGAGAGTCCCTACGAGCAGTACTTC. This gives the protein CSVEGPQESPYEQYF.

CDR3 amino acids: CASSSYLAGGGNEQFF. The CDR3, as DNA: TGTGCCAGCAGCTCGTATCTAGCGGGAGGAGGTAATGAGCAGTTCTTC. The gene calls are TRBV7-3 and TRBJ2-1; TRBD2 agrees at 11 bases. The CDR3 totals 16 residues. Germline V gives CDR1 SGHTA, CDR2 FQGTGA. The ends lost 4 bases at V and 7 bases at J; junction bases unmatched: 9.

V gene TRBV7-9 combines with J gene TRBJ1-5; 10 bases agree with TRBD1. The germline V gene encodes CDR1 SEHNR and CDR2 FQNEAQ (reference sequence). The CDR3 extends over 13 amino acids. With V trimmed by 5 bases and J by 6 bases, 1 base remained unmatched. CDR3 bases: TGTGCCAGCAGCGGACAGGGGGGTCAGCCCCAGCATTTT. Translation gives CASSGQGGQPQHF.

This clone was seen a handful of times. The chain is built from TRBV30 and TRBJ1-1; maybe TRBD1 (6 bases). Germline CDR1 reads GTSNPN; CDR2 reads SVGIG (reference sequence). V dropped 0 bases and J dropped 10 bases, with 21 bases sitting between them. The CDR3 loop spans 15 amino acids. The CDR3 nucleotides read TGTGCCTGGAGTGTACGGGGGGCGGGAACACTGACAGCTTTCTTT. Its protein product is CAWSVRGAGTLTAFF.

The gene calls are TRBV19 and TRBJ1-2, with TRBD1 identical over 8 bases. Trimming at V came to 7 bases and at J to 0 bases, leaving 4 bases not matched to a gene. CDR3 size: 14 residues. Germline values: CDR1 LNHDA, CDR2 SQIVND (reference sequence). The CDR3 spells CASTKDRANYGYTF. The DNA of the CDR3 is TGTGCCAGTACCAAGGACAGGGCTAACTATGGCTACACCTTC.

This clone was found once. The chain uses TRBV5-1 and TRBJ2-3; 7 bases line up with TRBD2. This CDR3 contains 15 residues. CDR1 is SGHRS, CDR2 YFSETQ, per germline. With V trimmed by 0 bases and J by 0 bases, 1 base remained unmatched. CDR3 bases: TGCGCCAGCAGCTTGGGGGAGGGGAGCACAGATACGCAGTATTTT. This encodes CASSLGEGSTDTQYF.

The CDR3 sequence is CASSLTGSTEAFF. The CDR3 DNA reads TGTGCCAGCAGTCTGACAGGGAGCACTGAAGCTTTCTTT. The chain joins TRBV27 to TRBJ1-1; 7 bases match TRBD1. Germline V CDR1 and CDR2: MNHEY, SMNVEV (reference sequence). The CDR3 is made up of 13 amino acids. The V segment lost 5 bases and the J segment 4 bases; nucleotides outside the gene matches: 4.

The CDR3 bases are TGTGCCAGCGGAAGGACCTCCACAGATACGCAGTATTTT. Encoded protein: CASGRTSTDTQYF. This chain links TRBV14 with TRBJ2-3, with D unresolved. Germline V CDR1 and CDR2: SGHDN, FVKESK. CDR3 length equals 13 residues. V dropped 8 bases and J dropped 2 bases, with 11 bases sitting between them.

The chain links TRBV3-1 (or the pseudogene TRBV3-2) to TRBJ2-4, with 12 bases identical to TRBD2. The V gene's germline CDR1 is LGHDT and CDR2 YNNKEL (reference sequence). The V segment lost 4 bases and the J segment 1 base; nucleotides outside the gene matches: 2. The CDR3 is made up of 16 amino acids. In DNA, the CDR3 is TGTGCCAGCAGCCCTGGGACTAGCGGGGCCAAAAACATTCAGTACTTC. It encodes CASSPGTSGAKNIQYF.

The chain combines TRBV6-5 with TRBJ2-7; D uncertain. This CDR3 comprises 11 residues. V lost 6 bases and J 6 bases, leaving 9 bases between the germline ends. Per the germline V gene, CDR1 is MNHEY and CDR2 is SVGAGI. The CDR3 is CASRSTAEQYF. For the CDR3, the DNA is TGTGCCAGCAGATCGACGGCCGAGCAGTACTTC.

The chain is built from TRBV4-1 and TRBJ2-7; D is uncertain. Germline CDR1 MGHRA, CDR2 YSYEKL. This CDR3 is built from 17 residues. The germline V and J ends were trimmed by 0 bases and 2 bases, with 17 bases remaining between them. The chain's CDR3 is CASSQEASRLPPYEQYF. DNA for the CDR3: TGCGCCAGCAGCCAAGAGGCCAGCCGCCTACCCCCCTACGAGCAGTACTTC.

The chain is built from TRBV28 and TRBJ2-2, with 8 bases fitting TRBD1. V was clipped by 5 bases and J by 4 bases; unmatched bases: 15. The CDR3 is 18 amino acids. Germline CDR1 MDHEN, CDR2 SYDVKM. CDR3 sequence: CASSMPGQGTVFTGELFF. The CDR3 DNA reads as TGTGCCAGCAGTATGCCCGGACAGGGAACGGTATTCACCGGGGAGCTGTTTTTT.

CDR3 nucleotide sequence: TGTGCCAGCAGCGTAGGGGGACATAACTCCTACAATGAGCAGTTCTTC. This encodes CASSVGGHNSYNEQFF. The J gene is TRBJ2-1, the V gene TRBV9; maybe TRBD1 (6 bases). V shed 0 bases and J shed 0 bases, with 10 bases lying between them. This CDR3 spans 16 amino acids. Germline V gene lookup returns CDR1 SGDLS and CDR2 YYNGEE.